A single T cell receptor beta chain is shown here with its context. Its specificity is unknown. Both 60 Vbeta primers and 13 Jbeta primers went into the PCR. Sequencing used immunoSEQ multiplex PCR; TCRdb keeps in-frame clones, though not all of them. The sample holds under 150,000 clones, more than 65% seen once. This entry is derived from a study of cytomegalovirus exposure and HLA in healthy donors. General study results and limits: In vitro confirmation showed a few CMV-associated chains to be CMV antigen specific. In a later analysis, specific HLA alleles were associated with 15,000 to 20,000 TCR beta sequences at a 0.05 false discovery rate.

The CDR3 sequence is 14 residues long. The trim removed 4 bases at V and 6 bases at J, leaving 9 bases unmatched. CDR1 SGHDN and CDR2 FVKESK come from the germline V gene. This clonotype was sampled from a young man in good health and CMV-seronegative. Sequenced input: PBMCs. The chain recombines TRBV14 with TRBJ2-7; 7 nucleotides line up with TRBD2. The CDR3 is CASSLRGGGREQYF. In nucleotides, the CDR3 is TGTGCCAGCAGCCTTCGAGGCGGGGGACGCGAGCAGTACTTC.